These 5 T cell receptor beta chains were sequenced from one sample in a study of tumor-infiltrating lymphocytes in primary liver carcinoma. Co-extracting RNA and DNA was done with about 20-33 mg of unsorted bulk tissue as input. Starting material of 500 to 600 ng total RNA yielded TCR beta cDNA via a constant-region primer. What produced the TCR beta libraries was three nested multiplex PCR rounds using slightly modified ARM-PCR. Both of the initial two PCR rounds ran for about 9 cycles and employed TRBV1-TRBV30 forward primers alongside a C-beta reverse primer. MiXCR was run by TCRdb on the multiplex PCR reads, yielding one entry per CDR3 protein. The sample has 80,000 or so distinct CDR3 sequences; 71% are singletons. The sequencing sample was made of liver tumor tissue from sampling region 4. Subset indicated: tumor region T4, right-lateral pole. The origin of the receptors is a woman aged 55-69 years with primary liver carcinoma and hepatitis B virus infection.

Details on this clonotype: This sequence may be a read error, since a much larger clone differs from it by one base. The gene calls are TRBV5-1 and TRBJ1-2, with TRBD1 matching 8 bases. Germline CDR1 and CDR2: SGHRS and YFSETQ. This CDR3 has 12 amino acids. In DNA form, the CDR3 reads TGCACCAGCAGCTCCGGGACAGGTGGCTACACCTTC. Its translation: CTSSSGTGGYTF. Full variable domain (rest looked up from reference TRBV5-1 and TRBJ1-2): KAGVTQTPRYLIKTRGQQVTLSCSPISGHRSVSWYQQTPGQGLQFLFEYFSETQRNKGNFPGRFSGRQFSNSRSEMNVSTLELGDSALYLCTSSSGTGGYTFGSGTRLTVV.

A word on this clonotype: A much larger clone sits a single nucleotide away, making a read error possible. This chain connects TRBV5-1 to TRBJ1-3; TRBD1 might be the D (5 bases). This CDR3 has 16 residues. Germline V gene data show CDR1 as SGHRS and CDR2 as YFSETQ. The ends were cut back, 3 bases at V and 0 bases at J, with 13 bases in the middle. CDR3 residues: CASSSSGGNSGNTIYF. CDR3 bases: TGCGCCAGCAGCTCGTCGGGGGGAAACTCTGGAAACACCATATATTTT.

As for this clonotype: Germline and junction disagree at one end, which may indicate a read error. CDR3 nucleotide sequence: TGTGTCAGCGGCTTAAATGCCAATGAGCAGTTCTTC. It encodes CVSGLNANEQFF. V is TRBV11-3 and J is TRBJ2-1; D possibly corresponds to TRBD2 (5 bases). Germline CDR1 SGHNT, CDR2 YENEEA. The CDR3 is 12 residues long.

V gene TRBV11-3 combines with J gene TRBJ2-3; D unclear. The ends were cut back, 6 bases at V and 3 bases at J, with 16 bases in the middle. Germline CDR1 reads SGHNT; CDR2 reads YENEEA. The CDR3 consists of 15 residues. Here the CDR3 reads CASRRRDGETDTQYF. The CDR3, as DNA: TGTGCCAGCAGGCGAAGGGATGGGGAAACAGATACGCAGTATTTT.

As regards this clonotype: This CDR3 fails to terminate in the conserved phenylalanine or tryptophan, so it likely reflects a read error. The chain combines TRBV10-1 with TRBJ2-5; 12 bases are a match to TRBD2. Germline CDR1 WNHNN, CDR2 SYGVQD (reference sequence). The CDR3 is made up of 15 amino acids. The ends lost 0 bases at V and 5 bases at J; junction bases unmatched: 1. The DNA for the CDR3 is TGCGCCAGCAGTGAGTCTACTAGCGGGAGGGAGACCCAGTACTTA. Its protein product is CASSESTSGRETQYL.